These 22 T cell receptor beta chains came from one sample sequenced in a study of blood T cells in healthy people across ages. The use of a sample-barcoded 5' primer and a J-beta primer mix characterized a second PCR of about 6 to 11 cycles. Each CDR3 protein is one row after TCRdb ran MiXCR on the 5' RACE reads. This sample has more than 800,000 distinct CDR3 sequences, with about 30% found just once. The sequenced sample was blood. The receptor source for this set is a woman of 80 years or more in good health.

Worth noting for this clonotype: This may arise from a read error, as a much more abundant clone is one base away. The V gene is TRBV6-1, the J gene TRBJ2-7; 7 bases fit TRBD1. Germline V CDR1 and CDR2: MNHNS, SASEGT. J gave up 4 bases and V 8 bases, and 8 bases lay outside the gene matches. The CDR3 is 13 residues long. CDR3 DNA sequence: TGTGCCAGCCTCGGGACAGCGAGATACGAGCAGTACTTC. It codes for CASLGTARYEQYF.

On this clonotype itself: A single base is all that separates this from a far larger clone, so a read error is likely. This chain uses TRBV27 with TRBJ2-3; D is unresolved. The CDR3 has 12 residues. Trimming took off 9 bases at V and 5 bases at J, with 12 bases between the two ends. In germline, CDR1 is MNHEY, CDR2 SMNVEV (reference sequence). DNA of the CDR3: TGTGCCAGTTCCCCCACCGTAGATACGCAGTATTTT. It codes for CASSPTVDTQYF.

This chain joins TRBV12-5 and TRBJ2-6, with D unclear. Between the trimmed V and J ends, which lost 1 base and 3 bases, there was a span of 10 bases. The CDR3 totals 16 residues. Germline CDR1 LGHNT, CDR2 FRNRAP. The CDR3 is CASGLARPGGANVLTF. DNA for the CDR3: TGTGCTAGTGGTTTGGCCCGTCCTGGTGGGGCCAACGTCCTGACTTTC.

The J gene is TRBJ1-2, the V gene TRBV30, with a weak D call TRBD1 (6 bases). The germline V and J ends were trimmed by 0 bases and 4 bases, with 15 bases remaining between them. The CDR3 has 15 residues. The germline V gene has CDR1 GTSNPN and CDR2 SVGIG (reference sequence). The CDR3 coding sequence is TGTGCCTGGAGTGTACGGGTAGAGGGGGGCTATGGCTACACCTTC. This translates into CAWSVRVEGGYGYTF.

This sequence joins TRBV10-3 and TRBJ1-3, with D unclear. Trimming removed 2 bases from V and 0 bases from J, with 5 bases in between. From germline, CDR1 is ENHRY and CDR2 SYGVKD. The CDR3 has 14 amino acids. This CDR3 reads CAISEVSSGNTIYF. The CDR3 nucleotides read TGTGCCATCAGTGAGGTCAGCTCTGGAAACACCATATATTTT.

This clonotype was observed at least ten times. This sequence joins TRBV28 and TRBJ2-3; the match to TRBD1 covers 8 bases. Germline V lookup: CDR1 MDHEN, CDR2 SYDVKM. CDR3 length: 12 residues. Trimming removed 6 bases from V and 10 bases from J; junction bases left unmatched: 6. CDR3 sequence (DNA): TGTGCCAGCAGCCAAGGACAGGGAGCGCAGTATTTT. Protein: CASSQGQGAQYF.

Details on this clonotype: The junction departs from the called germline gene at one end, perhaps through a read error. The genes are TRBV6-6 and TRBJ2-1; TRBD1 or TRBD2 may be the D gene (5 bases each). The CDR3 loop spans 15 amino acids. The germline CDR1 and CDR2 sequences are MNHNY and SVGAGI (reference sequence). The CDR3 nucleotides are TGTGCCGGCAGCCAGCCGGGACCGGGATACAATGAGCAGTTCTTC. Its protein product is CAGSQPGPGYNEQFF.

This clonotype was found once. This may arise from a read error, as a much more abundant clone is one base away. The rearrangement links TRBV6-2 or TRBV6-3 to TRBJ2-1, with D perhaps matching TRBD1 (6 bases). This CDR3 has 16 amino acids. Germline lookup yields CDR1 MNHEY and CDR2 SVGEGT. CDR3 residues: CVSSYSPQGSYNEQFF. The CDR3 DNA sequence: TGTGTCAGCAGTTACTCCCCACAGGGCTCCTACAATGAGCAGTTCTTC.

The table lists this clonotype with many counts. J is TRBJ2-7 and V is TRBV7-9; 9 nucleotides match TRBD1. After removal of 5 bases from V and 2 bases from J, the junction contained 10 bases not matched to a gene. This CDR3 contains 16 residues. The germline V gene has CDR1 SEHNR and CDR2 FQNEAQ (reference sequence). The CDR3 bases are TGTGCCAGCAGCGTCTCTCCGGGGACAGGGACCTACGAGCAGTACTTC. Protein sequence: CASSVSPGTGTYEQYF.

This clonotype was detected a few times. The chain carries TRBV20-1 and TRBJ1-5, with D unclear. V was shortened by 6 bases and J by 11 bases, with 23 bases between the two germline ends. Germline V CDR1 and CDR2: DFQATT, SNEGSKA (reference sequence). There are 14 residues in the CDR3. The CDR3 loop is CSASATAAFSAQHF. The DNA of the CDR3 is TGCAGTGCATCGGCGACTGCCGCCTTCTCGGCCCAGCATTTT.

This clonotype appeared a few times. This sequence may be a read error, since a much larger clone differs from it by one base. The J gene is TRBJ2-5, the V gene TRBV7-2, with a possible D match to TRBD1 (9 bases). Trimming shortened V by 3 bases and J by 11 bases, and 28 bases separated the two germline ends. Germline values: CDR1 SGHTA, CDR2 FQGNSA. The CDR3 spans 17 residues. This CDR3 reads CASSFLPGQGARGEQYF. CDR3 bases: TGTGCCAGCAGCTTTTTACCGGGACAGGGAGCGCGGGGGGAGCAGTACTTC.

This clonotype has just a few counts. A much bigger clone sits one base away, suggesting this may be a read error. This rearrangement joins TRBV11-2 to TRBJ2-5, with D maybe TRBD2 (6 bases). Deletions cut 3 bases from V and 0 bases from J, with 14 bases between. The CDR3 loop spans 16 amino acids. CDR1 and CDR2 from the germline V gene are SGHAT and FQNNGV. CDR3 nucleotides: TGTGCCAGCAGCTTCGAACGGGGGACGTACCAAGAGACCCAGTACTTC. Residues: CASSFERGTYQETQYF.

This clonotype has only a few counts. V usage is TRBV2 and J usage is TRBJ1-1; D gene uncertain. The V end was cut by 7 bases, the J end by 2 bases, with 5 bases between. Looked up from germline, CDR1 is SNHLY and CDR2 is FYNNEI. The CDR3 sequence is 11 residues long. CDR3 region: CASTPNTEAFF. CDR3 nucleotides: TGTGCCAGCACACCCAACACTGAAGCTTTCTTT.

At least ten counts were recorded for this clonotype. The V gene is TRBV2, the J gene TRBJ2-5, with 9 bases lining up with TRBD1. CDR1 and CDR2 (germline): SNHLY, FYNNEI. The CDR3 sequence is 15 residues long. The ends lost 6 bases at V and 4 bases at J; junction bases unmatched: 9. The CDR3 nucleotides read TGTGCCAGCAGCGGACAGGGGATAGGAAGAGAGACCCAGTACTTC. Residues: CASSGQGIGRETQYF.

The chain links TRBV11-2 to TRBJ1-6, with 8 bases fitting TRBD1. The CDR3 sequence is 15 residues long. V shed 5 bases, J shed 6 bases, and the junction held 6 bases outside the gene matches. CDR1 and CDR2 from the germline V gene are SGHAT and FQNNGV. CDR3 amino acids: CASSIGQGFNSPLHF. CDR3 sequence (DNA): TGTGCCAGCAGCATCGGACAGGGATTTAATTCACCCCTCCACTTT.

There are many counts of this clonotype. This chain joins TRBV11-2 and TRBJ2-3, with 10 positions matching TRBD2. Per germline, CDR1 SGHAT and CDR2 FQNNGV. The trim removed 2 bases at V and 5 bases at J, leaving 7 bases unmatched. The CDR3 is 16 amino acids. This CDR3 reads CASSLTLAGVKDTQYF. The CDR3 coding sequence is TGTGCCAGCAGCTTAACGCTAGCGGGGGTTAAAGATACGCAGTATTTT.

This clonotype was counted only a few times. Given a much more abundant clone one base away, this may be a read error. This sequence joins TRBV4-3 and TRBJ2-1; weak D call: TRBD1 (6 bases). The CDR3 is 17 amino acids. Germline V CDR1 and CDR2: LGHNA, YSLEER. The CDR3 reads CASSQDLMGASYNERFF. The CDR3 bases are TGCGCCAGCAGCCAAGATTTGATGGGGGCCAGTTACAATGAGCGGTTCTTC.

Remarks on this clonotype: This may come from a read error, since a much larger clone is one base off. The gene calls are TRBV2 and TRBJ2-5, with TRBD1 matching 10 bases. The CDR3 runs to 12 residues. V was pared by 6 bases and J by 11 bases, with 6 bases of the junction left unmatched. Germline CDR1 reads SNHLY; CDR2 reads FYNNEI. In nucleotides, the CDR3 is TGTGCCAGCAGGGACAGGGGGTATGAGCAGTACTTC. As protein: CASRDRGYEQYF.

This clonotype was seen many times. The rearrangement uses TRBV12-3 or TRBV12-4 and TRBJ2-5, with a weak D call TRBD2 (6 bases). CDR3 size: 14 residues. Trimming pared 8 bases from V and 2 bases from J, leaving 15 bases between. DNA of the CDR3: TGTGCCAGCGGGCTCCGGGACTCGCAAGAGACCCAGTACTTC. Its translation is CASGLRDSQETQYF.

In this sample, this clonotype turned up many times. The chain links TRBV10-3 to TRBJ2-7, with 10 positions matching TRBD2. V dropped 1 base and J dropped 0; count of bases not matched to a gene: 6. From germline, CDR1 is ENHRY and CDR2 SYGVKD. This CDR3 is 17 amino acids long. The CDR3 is CAISEFFLAGDSYEQYF. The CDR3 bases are TGTGCCATCAGTGAGTTCTTTCTAGCGGGGGACTCCTACGAGCAGTACTTC.

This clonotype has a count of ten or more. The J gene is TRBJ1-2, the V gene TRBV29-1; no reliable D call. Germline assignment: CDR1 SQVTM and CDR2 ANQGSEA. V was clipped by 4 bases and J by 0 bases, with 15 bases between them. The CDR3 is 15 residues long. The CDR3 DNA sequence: TGCAGCGTTGGCCGGGGAGCAACCGCTAACTATGGCTACACCTTC. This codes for CSVGRGATANYGYTF.

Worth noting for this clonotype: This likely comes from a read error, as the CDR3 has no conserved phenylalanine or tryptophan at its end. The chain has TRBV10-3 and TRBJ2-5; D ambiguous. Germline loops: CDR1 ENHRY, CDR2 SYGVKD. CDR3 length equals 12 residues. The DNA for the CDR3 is TGTGCTATCAGTAACTTGGAAGAGACCCAGTACGTC. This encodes CAISNLEETQYV.